A selection of T cell receptor beta chains follows, all from one sample in a study of cytomegalovirus exposure and HLA in healthy donors. This table comes from immunoSEQ multiplex PCR, and its TCRdb copy is limited to in-frame clones, with some not included. The sample records roughly 120,000 clones, 65% to 80% being singletons. Specimen: PBMCs. The receptor set was obtained from a woman aged 40 to 55 in good health and CMV-seropositive. The CDR3 runs from the conserved cysteine through the conserved F or W. A D gene is named only where the DNA matches it firmly. Clone sizes are given selectively: once, few, many, or a class where the clone is expanded.

D	J	V	size	CDR3	DNA
.	TRBJ1-2	TRBV6-1	.	CASSQSQGSYGYTF	TGTGCCAGCAGCCAATCACAGGGAAGCTATGGCTACACCTTC
TRBD1	TRBJ1-1	TRBV5-8	.	CASSVPGQGSGPEAFF	TGTGCCAGCAGCGTACCGGGACAGGGGAGCGGCCCTGAAGCTTTCTTT
.	TRBJ2-7	TRBV11-2	.	CASSLGWQGSEQYF	TGTGCCAGCAGCTTGGGATGGCAGGGCAGCGAGCAGTACTTC
.	TRBJ1-4	TRBV10-3	.	CAISGGDSNEKLFF	TGTGCCATCAGTGGAGGGGACTCTAATGAAAAACTGTTTTTT
.	TRBJ2-1	TRBV9	.	CASSSRQGYNEQFF	TGTGCCAGCAGCTCCCGGCAGGGGTACAATGAGCAGTTCTTC
.	TRBJ2-7	TRBV11-2	.	CASSLDRGGHEQYF	TGTGCCAGCAGCTTAGACAGGGGAGGGCACGAGCAGTACTTC
TRBD2	TRBJ2-3	TRBV18	.	CASSSGLAVTDTQYF	TGTGCCAGCTCATCAGGACTAGCGGTCACAGATACGCAGTATTTT
.	TRBJ1-3	TRBV2	.	CASSQDTIYF	TGTGCCAGCAGTCAGGACACCATATATTTT
TRBD1	TRBJ2-1	TRBV5-4	.	CASSPGQARANEQFF	TGTGCCAGCAGCCCTGGACAGGCCCGAGCGAATGAGCAGTTCTTC
.	TRBJ2-7	TRBV20-1	.	CSASNYEQYF	TGCAGTGCTTCCAACTACGAGCAGTACTTC
.	TRBJ1-5	TRBV19	.	CASTRRSSNQPQHF	TGTGCCAGTACCAGACGGAGTAGCAATCAGCCCCAGCATTTT
.	TRBJ2-2	TRBV5-1	.	CASSIPGHQSGELFF	TGCGCCAGCAGCATACCGGGACACCAGTCCGGGGAGCTGTTTTTT
.	TRBJ1-3	TRBV28	.	CASSFWRGLGGNTIYF	TGTGCCAGCAGTTTCTGGAGGGGACTGGGAGGAAACACCATATATTTT
TRBD1	TRBJ1-6	TRBV27	few	CASRYSGTGGHSPLHF	TGTGCCAGCAGATACTCCGGGACAGGGGGACATTCACCCCTCCACTTT
TRBD1	TRBJ1-1	TRBV5-1	.	CASRYGQGVTEAFF	TGCGCCAGCAGGTATGGACAGGGCGTCACTGAAGCTTTCTTT
.	TRBJ1-2	TRBV15	few	CATSLSPGSSYGYTF	TGTGCCACCAGCTTAAGCCCCGGGTCGTCCTATGGCTACACCTTC
.	TRBJ2-7	TRBV18	.	CASSPRASTMGAAPEGDEQYF	TGTGCCAGCTCACCAAGGGCCTCCACGATGGGGGCGGCCCCGGAAGGCGACGAGCAGTACTTC
TRBD1	TRBJ2-7	TRBV6-1	.	CASSDWDRGNEQYF	TGTGCCAGCAGTGACTGGGACAGGGGGAACGAGCAGTACTTC
TRBD2	TRBJ2-3	TRBV11-3	few	CASSRGLAGVVDTQYF	TGTGCCAGCAGCAGAGGACTAGCGGGAGTGGTGGATACGCAGTATTTT
.	TRBJ1-5	TRBV30	few	CAWSVHSNQPQHF	TGTGCCTGGAGTGTACATAGCAATCAGCCCCAGCATTTT
TRBD1	TRBJ2-3	TRBV5-1	.	CASSSGTGGDTQYF	TGCGCCAGCAGCTCCGGGACAGGGGGAGATACGCAGTATTTT
TRBD2	TRBJ2-4	TRBV7-9	.	CASSSRESTSGRAKNIQYF	TGTGCCAGCAGCTCCCGAGAGTCGACTAGCGGGAGAGCCAAAAACATTCAGTACTTC
TRBD1	TRBJ2-7	TRBV7-2	.	CASSNTRSQGALTYEQYF	TGTGCCAGCAGCAATACCCGCTCACAGGGGGCGCTCACCTACGAGCAGTACTTC
TRBD2	TRBJ2-5	TRBV14	.	CASSQGLASQETQYF	TGTGCCAGCAGCCAAGGACTAGCTAGTCAGGAGACCCAGTACTTC
.	TRBJ2-3	TRBV14	.	CASSQGARNTQYF	TGTGCCAGCAGCCAAGGAGCGAGAAATACGCAGTATTTT
.	TRBJ1-1	TRBV7-8	once	CASSLGGWGNTEAFF	TGTGCCAGCAGCTTAGGGGGCTGGGGGAACACTGAAGCTTTCTTT
TRBD2	TRBJ2-7	TRBV11-2	.	CASSLAGGDYEQYF	TGTGCCAGCAGCTTAGCGGGAGGGGACTACGAGCAGTACTTC
.	TRBJ1-2	TRBV29-1	few	CSVGKGRGYGYTF	TGCAGCGTTGGAAAAGGGAGGGGCTATGGCTACACCTTC
.	TRBJ2-7	TRBV28	.	CASSLMPRVSNEQYF	TGTGCCAGCAGTTTAATGCCCAGGGTGAGCAACGAGCAGTACTTC
TRBD1	TRBJ1-3	TRBV2	.	CASSYRTGTGGNTIYF	TGTGCCAGCAGCTACAGGACCGGGACAGGTGGAAACACCATATATTTT
TRBD1	TRBJ1-1	TRBV5-1	.	CASSPRDRPNTEAFF	TGCGCCAGCAGCCCAAGGGACAGACCGAACACTGAAGCTTTCTTT
TRBD2	TRBJ2-1	TRBV9	.	CASSVGVGGSYNEQFF	TGTGCCAGCAGCGTAGGCGTCGGGGGGTCCTACAATGAGCAGTTCTTC
.	TRBJ2-7	TRBV5-1	.	CASSQGVIRSYEQYF	TGCGCCAGCAGCCAAGGGGTGATTCGCTCCTACGAGCAGTACTTC
.	TRBJ1-4	TRBV19	.	CASSLQGEKLFF	TGTGCCAGTAGCCTCCAGGGGGAAAAACTGTTTTTT
.	TRBJ2-1	TRBV7-9	.	CASSFTYNEQFF	TGTGCCAGCAGCTTTACCTACAATGAGCAGTTCTTC
TRBD2	TRBJ2-3	TRBV19	.	CASSNLGRGGTDTQYF	TGTGCCAGTAGCAACCTAGGGCGGGGAGGGACAGATACGCAGTATTTT
.	TRBJ2-7	TRBV27	few	CASSLQGIQGEQYF	TGTGCCAGCAGTCTACAGGGAATCCAGGGGGAGCAGTACTTC
TRBD1	TRBJ1-6	TRBV4-1	.	CASSQRGQGDSPLHF	TGCGCCAGCAGCCAGAGGGGACAGGGGGATTCACCCCTCCACTTT
.	TRBJ1-2	TRBV7-9	.	CASSPLDYGYTF	TGTGCCAGCAGCCCCCTTGACTATGGCTACACCTTC
TRBD2	TRBJ2-1	TRBV28	.	CASSFSSVLAGMGNEQFF	TGTGCCAGCAGTTTTTCCTCCGTCTTAGCGGGAATGGGGAATGAGCAGTTCTTC
.	TRBJ2-3	TRBV9	once	CASSVDQRSDTQYF	TGTGCCAGCAGCGTCGATCAGCGGTCAGATACGCAGTATTTT
.	TRBJ2-3	TRBV28	.	CASSLGRRDTQYF	TGTGCCAGCAGTTTGGGTCGGAGAGATACGCAGTATTTT
TRBD1	TRBJ2-5	TRBV5-1	.	CASSWTGTKETQYF	TGCGCCAGCAGCTGGACAGGGACCAAAGAGACCCAGTACTTC
.	TRBJ2-2	TRBV5-4	once	CASRQGTNTGELFF	TGTGCCAGCAGACAGGGAACGAACACCGGGGAGCTGTTTTTT
.	TRBJ1-4	TRBV7-2	.	CASSLQGHGNEKLFF	TGTGCCAGCAGCTTACAGGGCCATGGTAATGAAAAACTGTTTTTT
TRBD2	TRBJ2-1	TRBV9	.	CASSEGLAGTEQFF	TGTGCCAGCAGCGAGGGACTAGCGGGTACCGAGCAGTTCTTC
.	TRBJ2-2	TRBV28	.	CASRGPRLNTGELFF	TGTGCCAGCAGGGGGCCAAGACTTAACACCGGGGAGCTGTTTTTT